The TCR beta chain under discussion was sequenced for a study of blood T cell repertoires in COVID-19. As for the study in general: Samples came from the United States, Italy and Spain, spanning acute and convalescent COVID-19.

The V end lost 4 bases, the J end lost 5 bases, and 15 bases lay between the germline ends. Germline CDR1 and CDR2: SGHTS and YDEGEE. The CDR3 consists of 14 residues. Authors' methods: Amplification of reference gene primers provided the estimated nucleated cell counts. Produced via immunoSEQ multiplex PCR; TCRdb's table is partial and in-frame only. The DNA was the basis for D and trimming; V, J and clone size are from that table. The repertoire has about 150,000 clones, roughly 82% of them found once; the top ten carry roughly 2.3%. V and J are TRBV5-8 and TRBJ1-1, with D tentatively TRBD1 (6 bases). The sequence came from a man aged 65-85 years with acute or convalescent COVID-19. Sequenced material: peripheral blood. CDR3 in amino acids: CASSVETGNTEAFF. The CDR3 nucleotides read TGTGCCAGCAGCGTGGAAACAGGGAATACTGAAGCTTTCTTT.